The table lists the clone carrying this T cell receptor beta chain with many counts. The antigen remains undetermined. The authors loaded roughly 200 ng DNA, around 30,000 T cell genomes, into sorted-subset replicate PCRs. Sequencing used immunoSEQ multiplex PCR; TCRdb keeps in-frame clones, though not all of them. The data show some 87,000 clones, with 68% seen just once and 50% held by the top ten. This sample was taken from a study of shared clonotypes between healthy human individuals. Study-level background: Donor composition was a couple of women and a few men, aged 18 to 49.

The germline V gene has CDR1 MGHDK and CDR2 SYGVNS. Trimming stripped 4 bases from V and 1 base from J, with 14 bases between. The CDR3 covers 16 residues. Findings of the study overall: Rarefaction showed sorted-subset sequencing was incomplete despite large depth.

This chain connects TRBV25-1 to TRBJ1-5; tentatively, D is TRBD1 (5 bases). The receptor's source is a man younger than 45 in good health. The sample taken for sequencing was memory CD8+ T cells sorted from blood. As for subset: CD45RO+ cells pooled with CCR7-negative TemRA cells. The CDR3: CASSGAQGRSNQPQHF. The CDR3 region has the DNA TGTGCCAGCAGTGGCGCCCAGGGTCGGAGCAATCAGCCCCAGCATTTT.